This T cell receptor beta chain was identified during a study of T cell repertoires in cytomegalovirus infection. Points on this clonotype: Its antigen is currently unknown.

TCRdb re-called the reads with MiXCR, one entry per CDR3 protein. The table has roughly 60,000 distinct CDR3 sequences, about 33% seen once. Germline trimming cut 6 bases from V and 4 bases from J; bases unmatched to any gene: 3. There are 13 residues in the CDR3. The sequence derives from a human donor in good health (CMV status not recorded). Some clones in this sample may be carry-over from other donors' samples. The chain has TRBV12-3 or TRBV12-4 and TRBJ1-3; the match to TRBD1 covers 7 bases. Sequenced input: PBMCs, sequenced either directly or after in vitro stimulation (not recorded which). CDR3 DNA: TGTGCCAGCAGACGGACAGGCGGAAACACCATATATTTT. Encoded protein: CASRRTGGNTIYF.